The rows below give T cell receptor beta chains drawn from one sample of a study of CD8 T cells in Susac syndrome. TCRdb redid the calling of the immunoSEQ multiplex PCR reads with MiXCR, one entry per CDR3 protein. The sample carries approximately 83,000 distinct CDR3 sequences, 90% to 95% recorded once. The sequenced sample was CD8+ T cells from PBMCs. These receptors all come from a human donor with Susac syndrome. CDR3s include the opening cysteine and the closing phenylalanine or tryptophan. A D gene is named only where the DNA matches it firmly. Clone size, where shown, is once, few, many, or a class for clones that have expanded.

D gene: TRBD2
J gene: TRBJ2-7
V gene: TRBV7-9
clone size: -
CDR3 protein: CASSPPRLAGGYEQYF
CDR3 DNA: TGTGCCAGCAGCCCACCGCGACTAGCGGGAGGCTACGAGCAGTACTTC

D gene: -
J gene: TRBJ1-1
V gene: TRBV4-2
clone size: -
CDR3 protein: CASSQDRVNTEAFF
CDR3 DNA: TGTGCCAGCAGCCAAGATAGAGTGAACACTGAAGCTTTCTTT

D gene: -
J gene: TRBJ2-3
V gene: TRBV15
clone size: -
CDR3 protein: CATTQGWGTDTQYF
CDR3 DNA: TGTGCCACCACACAGGGATGGGGCACAGATACGCAGTATTTT

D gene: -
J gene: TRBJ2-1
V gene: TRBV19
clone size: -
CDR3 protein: CASSIGLASTWEQFF
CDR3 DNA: TGTGCCAGTAGTATAGGGCTAGCTTCAACGTGGGAGCAGTTCTTC

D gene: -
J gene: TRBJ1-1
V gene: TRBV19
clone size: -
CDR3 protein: CASSTMGNTEAFF
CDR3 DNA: TGTGCCAGTTCGACGATGGGAAACACTGAAGCTTTCTTT

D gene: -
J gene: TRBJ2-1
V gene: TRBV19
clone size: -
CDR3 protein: CASGGGPNSYNEQFF
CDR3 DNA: TGTGCCAGCGGAGGGGGTCCAAACTCCTACAATGAGCAGTTCTTC

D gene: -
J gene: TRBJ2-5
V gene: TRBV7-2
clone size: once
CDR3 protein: CASSWDSGRLQETQYF
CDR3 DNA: TGTGCCAGCAGCTGGGACTCAGGCAGATTACAAGAGACCCAGTACTTC

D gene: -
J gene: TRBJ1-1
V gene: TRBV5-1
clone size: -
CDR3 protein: CASRPEGTEAFF
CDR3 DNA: TGCGCCAGCAGACCGGAGGGTACTGAAGCTTTCTTT

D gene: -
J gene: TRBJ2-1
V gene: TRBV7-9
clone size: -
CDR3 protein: CASSLNDPRDEQFF
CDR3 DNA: TGTGCCAGCAGCTTAAACGACCCGAGGGATGAGCAGTTCTTC

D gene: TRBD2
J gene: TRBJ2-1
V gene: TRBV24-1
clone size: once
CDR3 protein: CAISSGRLNEQFF
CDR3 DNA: TGTGCCATCTCGAGCGGGAGGTTGAATGAGCAGTTCTTC

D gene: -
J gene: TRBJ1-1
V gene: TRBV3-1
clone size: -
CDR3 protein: CASSPGLTDTNTEAFF
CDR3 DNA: TGTGCCAGCAGCCCCGGTTTGACAGACACTAACACTGAAGCTTTCTTT

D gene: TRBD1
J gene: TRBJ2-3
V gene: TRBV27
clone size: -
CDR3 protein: CASSPMGQASTDTQYF
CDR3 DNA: TGTGCCAGCAGTCCTATGGGACAGGCCAGCACAGATACGCAGTATTTT

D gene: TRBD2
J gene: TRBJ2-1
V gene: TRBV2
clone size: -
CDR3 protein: CASTEPSGTFYNEQFF
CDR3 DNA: TGTGCCAGCACTGAACCAAGCGGGACCTTCTATAATGAGCAGTTCTTC

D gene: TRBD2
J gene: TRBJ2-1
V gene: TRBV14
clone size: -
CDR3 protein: CASSQDLAGPSNEQFF
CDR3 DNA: TGTGCCAGCAGCCAAGATCTAGCGGGGCCTTCCAATGAGCAGTTCTTC

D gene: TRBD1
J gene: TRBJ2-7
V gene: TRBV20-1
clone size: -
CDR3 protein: CSARDALSGTGVEQYF
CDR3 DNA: TGCAGTGCTAGAGACGCTTTATCCGGGACAGGGGTCGAGCAGTACTTC

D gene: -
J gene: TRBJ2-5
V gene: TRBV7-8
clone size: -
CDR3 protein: CASSLNPQLQYF
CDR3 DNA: TGTGCCAGCAGCTTAAACCCTCAACTACAGTACTTC

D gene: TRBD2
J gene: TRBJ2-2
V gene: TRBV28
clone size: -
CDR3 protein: CASSKTITGGNGELFF
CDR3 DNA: TGTGCCAGCAGCAAGACGATCACGGGAGGGAACGGGGAGCTGTTTTTT

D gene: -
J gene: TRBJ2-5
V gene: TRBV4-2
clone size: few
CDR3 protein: CASSQDSTGETQYF
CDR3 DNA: TGTGCCAGCAGCCAAGATTCGACGGGAGAGACCCAGTACTTC

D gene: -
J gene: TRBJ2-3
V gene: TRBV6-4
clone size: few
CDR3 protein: CASSTSSTDTQYF
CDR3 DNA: TGTGCTAGCAGCACATCTAGCACAGATACGCAGTATTTT

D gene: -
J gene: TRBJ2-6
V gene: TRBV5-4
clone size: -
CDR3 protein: CASSSPMGDKTLSGANVLTF
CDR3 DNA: TGTGCCAGCAGCTCCCCGATGGGGGACAAAACCTTGTCTGGGGCCAACGTCCTGACTTTC

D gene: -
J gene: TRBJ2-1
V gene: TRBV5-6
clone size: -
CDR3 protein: CASTPGAAYNEQFF
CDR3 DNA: TGTGCCAGCACCCCTGGGGCGGCCTACAATGAGCAGTTCTTC

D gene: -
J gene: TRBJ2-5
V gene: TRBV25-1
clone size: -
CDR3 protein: CASSEGIPPGEETQYF
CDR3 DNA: TGTGCCAGCAGTGAAGGGATCCCCCCGGGCGAAGAGACCCAGTACTTC

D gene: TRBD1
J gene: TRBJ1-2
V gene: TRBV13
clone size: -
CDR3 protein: CASSFQGASNYGYTF
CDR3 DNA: TGTGCCAGCAGCTTCCAGGGGGCTAGTAACTATGGCTACACCTTC

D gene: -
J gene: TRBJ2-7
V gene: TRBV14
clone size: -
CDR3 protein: CASSQEPQWLGSYEQYF
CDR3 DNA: TGTGCCAGCAGCCAAGAACCCCAGTGGCTTGGCTCCTACGAGCAGTACTTC

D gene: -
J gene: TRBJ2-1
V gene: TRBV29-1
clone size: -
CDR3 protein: CSVAPALALDNEQFF
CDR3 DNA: TGCAGCGTTGCCCCCGCGTTAGCACTTGACAATGAGCAGTTCTTC

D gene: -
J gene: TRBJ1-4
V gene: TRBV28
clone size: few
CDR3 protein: CASSLGGEKLFF
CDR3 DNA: TGTGCCAGCAGTCTAGGGGGGGAAAAACTGTTTTTT

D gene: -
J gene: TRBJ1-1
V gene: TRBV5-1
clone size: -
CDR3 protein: CASTQGNTEAFF
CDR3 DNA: TGCGCCAGCACCCAGGGGAACACTGAAGCTTTCTTT

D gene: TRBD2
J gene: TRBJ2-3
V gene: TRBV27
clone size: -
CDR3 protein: CASSTRLAPTDTQYF
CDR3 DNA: TGTGCCAGCAGTACGCGACTAGCGCCCACAGATACGCAGTATTTT

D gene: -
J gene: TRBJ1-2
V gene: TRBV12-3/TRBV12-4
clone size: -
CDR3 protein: CASSLVGYGYTF
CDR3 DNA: TGTGCCAGCAGTTTAGTGGGCTATGGCTACACCTTC

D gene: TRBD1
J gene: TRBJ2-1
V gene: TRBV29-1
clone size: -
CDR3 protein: CSVGQGNYNEQFF
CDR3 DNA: TGCAGCGTTGGACAGGGAAACTACAATGAGCAGTTCTTC

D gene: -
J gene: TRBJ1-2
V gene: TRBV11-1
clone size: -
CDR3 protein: CASSSPPRQESSPPNYGYTF
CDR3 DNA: TGTGCCAGCAGCTCACCCCCAAGACAGGAGAGTTCACCCCCAAACTATGGCTACACCTTC

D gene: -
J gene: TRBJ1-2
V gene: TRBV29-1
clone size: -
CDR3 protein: CSVVPENYGYTF
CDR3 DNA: TGCAGCGTTGTACCCGAGAACTATGGCTACACCTTC

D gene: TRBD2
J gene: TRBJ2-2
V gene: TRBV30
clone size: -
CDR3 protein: CAGKKLAWGTGELFF
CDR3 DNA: TGTGCAGGGAAGAAACTAGCGTGGGGCACCGGGGAGCTGTTTTTT

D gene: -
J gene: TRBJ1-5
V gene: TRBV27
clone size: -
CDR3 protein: CASSFFSNQPQHF
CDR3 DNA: TGTGCCAGCAGTTTCTTTAGCAATCAGCCCCAGCATTTT

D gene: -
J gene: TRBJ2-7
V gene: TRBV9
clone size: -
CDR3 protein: CASSAGQNSYEQYF
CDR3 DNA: TGTGCCAGCAGCGCCGGACAGAACTCCTACGAGCAGTACTTC

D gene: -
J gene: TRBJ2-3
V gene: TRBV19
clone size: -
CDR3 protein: CASSIGTAGTQYF
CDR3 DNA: TGTGCCAGTAGTATAGGGACAGCGGGTACGCAGTATTTT

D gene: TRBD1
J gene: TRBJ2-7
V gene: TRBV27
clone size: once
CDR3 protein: CASSAPGQSTYEQYF
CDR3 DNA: TGTGCCAGCAGTGCCCCGGGACAGAGTACCTACGAGCAGTACTTC

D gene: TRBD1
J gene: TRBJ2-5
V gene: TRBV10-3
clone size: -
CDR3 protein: CAIRGQGKETQYF
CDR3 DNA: TGTGCCATCAGAGGACAGGGCAAGGAGACCCAGTACTTC

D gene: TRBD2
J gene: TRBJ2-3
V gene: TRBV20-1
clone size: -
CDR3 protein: CSAPLAGITDTQYF
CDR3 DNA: TGCAGTGCTCCCCTAGCGGGGATTACAGATACGCAGTATTTT

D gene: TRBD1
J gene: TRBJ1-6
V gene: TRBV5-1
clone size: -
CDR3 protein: CASSLSEQGLISYNSPLHF
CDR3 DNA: TGCGCCAGCAGCTTGTCGGAACAGGGGCTTATTTCCTATAATTCACCCCTCCACTTT